This T cell receptor (beta chain) was found in a study of shared clonotypes between healthy human individuals. V was trimmed by 1 base and J by 4 bases, leaving 16 bases between them. The CDR3 covers 16 residues. The germline V gene has CDR1 LGHNA and CDR2 YSLEER. Per sorted-subset replicate PCR, input was roughly 200 ng DNA, representing about 32,000 T cell genomes. Assay: immunoSEQ multiplex PCR; the TCRdb copy retains only in-frame clones and omits some. The table has 800,000 to 950,000 clones, 96% seen once; the top ten hold approximately 0.2%. CD45RO-negative, CCR7-selected cells formed the naive CD8 fraction, which excluded terminally differentiated effector memory CD45RA+ cells.

Sequenced: naive CD8+ T cells sorted from blood. The chain combines TRBV4-3 with TRBJ1-2; D remains ambiguous. The sequence was obtained from a man between 25 and 39 years old in good health. The DNA for the CDR3 is TGCGCCAGCAGCCAAGCCATCTTGGACGGTGGCTATGGCTACACCTTC. It codes for CASSQAILDGGYGYTF.